Described below is a single T cell receptor beta chain sequence and its context. Per the original methods: Nucleated cell number was recorded as an estimate derived from reference gene primer amplification. The data were produced by immunoSEQ multiplex PCR, yet TCRdb's version contains in-frame clones alone and is incomplete. V, J and clone size were drawn from that table, and D and trimming were deduced from the DNA. Of approximately 190,000 clones in the sample, over 75% are singletons; the top ten hold 6.2%. This CDR3 has 14 amino acids. Trimming removed 4 bases at V and 4 bases at J, with 11 bases between. Germline CDR1 LGHNA, CDR2 YNFKEQ. This entry is derived from a study of blood T cell repertoires in COVID-19. Overall study: Samples representing acute and convalescent COVID-19 were sourced from the United States, Italy and Spain. T cells, B-cell-depleted T cells, or PBMCs supplied cDNA or gDNA.

This chain uses TRBV4-2 with TRBJ1-5; possible D gene TRBD1, 6 bases. The clonotype was recovered from a woman between 40 and 50 years old who had recovered from COVID-19. The sequenced sample was peripheral blood. The CDR3 loop is CASSLTGTNQPQHF. The DNA for the CDR3 is TGTGCCAGCAGCCTGACAGGCACTAATCAGCCCCAGCATTTT.